The 32 T cell receptor beta chains below come from one sample, sequenced in a study of cytomegalovirus exposure and HLA in healthy donors. Vbeta (60) and Jbeta (13) primers were used in the PCR. The data were produced by immunoSEQ multiplex PCR, yet TCRdb's version contains in-frame clones alone and is incomplete. Altogether about 160,000 clones are present, about three quarters being singletons, with the ten largest covering 7%. Sequenced material: PBMCs. Receptors were obtained from a woman in her 40s in good health and CMV-seropositive.

This clone was seen a few times. The chain is built from TRBV6-5 and TRBJ2-7; a weak D match, TRBD2 (6 bases). The CDR3 totals 14 residues. V was pared by 0 bases and J by 5 bases, with 11 bases between. Germline loops: CDR1 MNHEY, CDR2 SVGAGI. The DNA of the CDR3 is TGTGCCAGCAGTTACTCGGCGGGGAGCAACGAGCAGTACTTC. This encodes CASSYSAGSNEQYF.

This clone showed up just once. CDR3 bases: TGTGCCAGCAGCACCTACGGCGGGGGGGTCTACGAGCAGTACTTC. The encoded protein is CASSTYGGGVYEQYF. The rearrangement uses TRBV7-9 and TRBJ2-7; 9 bases fit TRBD2. This CDR3 comprises 15 residues. Germline V gene lookup returns CDR1 SEHNR and CDR2 FQNEAQ (reference sequence). V shed 5 bases, J shed 3 bases, and the junction held 8 bases outside the gene matches. Full variable domain (rest looked up from reference TRBV7-9 and TRBJ2-7): DTGVSQNPRHKITKRGQNVTFRCDPISEHNRLYWYRQTLGQGPEFLTYFQNEAQLEKSRLLSDRFSAERPKGSFSTLEIQRTEQGDSAMYLCASSTYGGGVYEQYFGPGTRLTVT.

J is TRBJ1-1 and V is TRBV7-3; a possible D gene is TRBD1 (5 bases). This CDR3 contains 14 residues. CDR1 and CDR2 from the germline V gene are SGHTA and FQGTGA. Trimming removed 5 bases at V and 5 bases at J, with 15 bases between. CDR3 protein: CASSPQAVGTEAFF. CDR3 nucleotide sequence: TGTGCCAGCAGCCCACAGGCGGTGGGGACTGAAGCTTTCTTT.

On this clone: At the DNA level, this CDR3 is encoded by other sequences in the same sample as well. The chain carries TRBV5-4 and TRBJ2-7; 8 positions agree with TRBD1. V gave up 3 bases and J gave up 3 bases; unmatched junction bases: 2. The V gene's germline CDR1 is SGHNT and CDR2 YYREEE (reference sequence). This CDR3 spans 13 amino acids. CDR3 in amino acids: CASSWDRNYEQYF. DNA for the CDR3: TGTGCCAGCAGCTGGGACAGGAACTACGAGCAGTACTTC.

The chain joins TRBV6-4 to TRBJ1-1; no reliable D call. The CDR3 loop spans 14 amino acids. V was cut by 0 bases and J by 8 bases, with 13 bases left in between. CDR1 is MRHNA and CDR2 is SNTAGT in the germline V gene. CDR3 sequence reads: CASSDSTQSGEAFF. The CDR3 bases are TGTGCCAGCAGTGACTCGACCCAATCGGGGGAAGCTTTCTTT.

The chain combines TRBV25-1 with TRBJ1-1, with D unclear. V gave up 5 bases and J gave up 4 bases, with 17 bases separating them. CDR1 is MGHDK, CDR2 SYGVNS, per germline. CDR3 length: 15 amino acids. CDR3 residues: CASSPRSGGLTEAFF. The CDR3 nucleotides are TGTGCCAGCAGTCCAAGAAGCGGTGGTCTCACTGAAGCTTTCTTT.

The chain recombines TRBV2 with TRBJ2-3; 9 nucleotides agree with TRBD2. CDR3 length equals 16 residues. Trimming took 6 bases from V and 4 from J; bases not matched to a gene: 11. CDR1 and CDR2 from the germline V gene are SNHLY and FYNNEI. In nucleotides, the CDR3 is TGTGCCAGCAGGGCCGGGGGGCGGGGGGGTCCAGATACGCAGTATTTT. Its protein is CASRAGGRGGPDTQYF.

With regard to this clone: Germline is not matched at one junction end, which may reflect a read error. The CDR3 here is CASGLVGGGGLNF. The DNA of the CDR3 is TGTGCTAGTGGTTTGGTAGGGGGGGGCGGGTTGAACTTT. This chain connects TRBV12-5 to TRBJ1-3; D is perhaps TRBD1 (6 bases). From germline, CDR1 is LGHNT and CDR2 FRNRAP. The CDR3 extends over 13 amino acids.

The chain carries TRBV5-1 and TRBJ1-6; TRBD1 aligns across 8 bases. The ends lost 5 bases at V and 9 bases at J; junction bases unmatched: 10. This CDR3 has 15 residues. Germline V lookup: CDR1 SGHRS, CDR2 YFSETQ. The CDR3 protein is CASSGGTGRGSPLHF. In DNA, the CDR3 is TGCGCCAGCAGTGGCGGGACAGGAAGAGGTTCACCCCTCCACTTT.

The chain couples TRBV4-3 to TRBJ1-2; D unclear. Germline-derived CDR1 and CDR2 are LGHNA and YSLEER. CDR3 length equals 14 residues. Trimming cost V 0 bases and J 6 bases, with 11 bases left between them. The CDR3 loop reads CASSQDLKSHGYTF. CDR3 bases: TGCGCCAGCAGCCAAGACCTTAAATCCCATGGCTACACCTTC.

The count of this clone is one. The chain employs TRBV7-9 and TRBJ1-1, with D possibly matching TRBD1 (6 bases). The CDR3 is 14 residues long. V was trimmed by 4 bases and J by 3 bases, leaving 12 bases between them. Germline CDR1 reads SEHNR; CDR2 reads FQNEAQ (reference sequence). CDR3 amino acids: CASSYLSGDTEAFF. CDR3 in DNA: TGTGCCAGCAGCTACCTCTCAGGGGACACTGAAGCTTTCTTT. The full variable domain, completed using reference TRBV7-9 and TRBJ1-1, is DTGVSQNPRHKITKRGQNVTFRCDPISEHNRLYWYRQTLGQGPEFLTYFQNEAQLEKSRLLSDRFSAERPKGSFSTLEIQRTEQGDSAMYLCASSYLSGDTEAFFGQGTRLTVV.

V is TRBV5-6 and J is TRBJ2-2; D call uncertain. Germline V gene data show CDR1 as SGHDT and CDR2 as YYEEEE. V lost 2 bases and J 5 bases, leaving 7 bases between the germline ends. The CDR3 covers 13 residues. The CDR3 protein is CASSFTDTGELFF. CDR3 bases: TGTGCCAGCAGCTTTACAGATACCGGGGAGCTGTTTTTT.

V and J are TRBV30 and TRBJ2-3, with D tentatively TRBD1 (7 bases). CDR1 is GTSNPN and CDR2 is SVGIG in the germline V gene (reference sequence). This CDR3 is 15 amino acids long. V was clipped by 5 bases and J by 1 base, with 16 bases between them. DNA of the CDR3: TGTGCCTGGGACCCCGGAGGGGGCGGCACAGATACGCAGTATTTT. It encodes CAWDPGGGGTDTQYF.

V is TRBV28 and J is TRBJ2-5; D ambiguous. This CDR3 is 14 amino acids long. V lost 2 bases to trimming and J lost 5 bases, with 12 bases between them. Germline CDR1 and CDR2: MDHEN and SYDVKM. CDR3 in amino acids: CASSLLLGYETQYF. The CDR3 nucleotides are TGTGCCAGCAGTTTACTGTTGGGCTACGAGACCCAGTACTTC.

The rearrangement joins TRBV7-9 to TRBJ1-2; possibly TRBD1 for D (6 bases). CDR1 and CDR2 (germline): SEHNR, FQNEAQ (reference sequence). V gave up 0 bases and J gave up 2 bases, with 10 bases separating them. CDR3 length equals 15 residues. The CDR3 sequence is CASSLASQGNYGYTF. DNA for the CDR3: TGTGCCAGCAGCTTAGCTTCCCAGGGGAACTATGGCTACACCTTC.

This clone has a handful of counts. The gene calls are TRBV6-5 and TRBJ2-7; a weak D match, TRBD1 (5 bases). The germline CDR1 and CDR2 sequences are MNHEY and SVGAGI. The V and J ends lost 0 bases and 1 base respectively, with 10 bases between them. This CDR3 contains 15 residues. CDR3 sequence reads: CASSYSRQGSYEQYF. CDR3 nucleotides: TGTGCCAGCAGTTACTCGAGGCAGGGTTCCTACGAGCAGTACTTC.

The gene calls are TRBV7-2 and TRBJ1-2, with TRBD1 as a possible D gene (5 bases). From germline, CDR1 is SGHTA and CDR2 FQGNSA. The CDR3 sequence is 14 residues long. Trimming cost V 5 bases and J 3 bases, with 13 bases left between them. CDR3 nucleotide sequence: TGTGCCAGCAGCCCACGGGGGGGGGACTATGGCTACACCTTC. Amino acids: CASSPRGGDYGYTF.

This clone came up a few times. V and J are TRBV4-2 and TRBJ2-1; weak D call: TRBD1 (5 bases). The CDR3 totals 16 residues. V lost 4 bases and J lost 4, with 17 bases in between. CDR1 and CDR2 (germline): LGHNA, YNFKEQ. The CDR3 spells CASSPLRADNYNEQFF. The CDR3 DNA reads TGTGCCAGCAGCCCCCTTAGGGCGGACAATTACAATGAGCAGTTCTTC.

This rearrangement joins TRBV27 to TRBJ2-1; 9 positions agree with TRBD2. Germline loops: CDR1 MNHEY, CDR2 SMNVEV (reference sequence). V trimming: 5 bases; J trimming: 9 bases; junction bases outside the gene matches: 14. The CDR3 contains 16 residues. CDR3 in amino acids: CASSPRGGGGPGEQFF. As DNA, the CDR3 is TGTGCCAGCAGTCCAAGGGGCGGGGGGGGACCGGGTGAGCAGTTCTTC.

The V gene is TRBV25-1, the J gene TRBJ2-5; TRBD2 is a possible D gene (5 bases). The DNA matches TRBJ2-7 better at its end, which makes the J call doubtful. The CDR3 spans 13 residues. Germline CDR1 reads MGHDK; CDR2 reads SYGVNS. The chain's CDR3 is CASSEIPSREQYF. The CDR3 nucleotides are TGTGCCAGCAGTGAAATCCCTAGCCGCGAGCAGTACTTC.

The V call is TRBV15, the J call TRBJ1-4, with D maybe TRBD1 (5 bases). The CDR3 length is 16 residues. Per the germline V gene, CDR1 is LNHNV and CDR2 is YYDKDF (reference sequence). Trimming left V 3 bases short and J 8 bases short, with 19 bases between. CDR3 in amino acids: CATSSVNLGGLEKLFF. In DNA form, the CDR3 reads TGTGCCACCAGCAGTGTAAATTTGGGGGGTCTGGAAAAACTGTTTTTT.

The rearrangement uses TRBV11-2 and TRBJ1-6; tentative D call: TRBD1 (6 bases). The germline V gene encodes CDR1 SGHAT and CDR2 FQNNGV. The ends were cut back, 1 base at V and 9 bases at J, with 13 bases in the middle. The CDR3 runs to 15 residues. The CDR3: CASSLGLGASSPLHF. The CDR3 nucleotides read TGTGCCAGCAGCTTAGGTCTGGGGGCGAGTTCACCCCTCCACTTT.

The genes are TRBV25-1 and TRBJ1-2; the D gene is possibly TRBD1 (5 bases). The CDR3 has 11 residues. V was shortened by 8 bases and J by 1 base, with 5 bases between the two germline ends. The germline V gene has CDR1 MGHDK and CDR2 SYGVNS. CDR3 sequence reads: CASGHNYGYTF. CDR3 nucleotide sequence: TGTGCCAGCGGACATAACTATGGCTACACCTTC.

The chain is built from TRBV30 and TRBJ2-5; no clear D gene. This CDR3 contains 15 residues. The V end was cut by 0 bases, the J end by 5 bases, with 16 bases between. The germline V gene encodes CDR1 GTSNPN and CDR2 SVGIG (reference sequence). The CDR3 DNA is TGTGCCTGGAGTGTACCCCAGGCCTTGTCGGAGACCCAGTACTTC. Translation gives CAWSVPQALSETQYF.

The chain couples TRBV9 to TRBJ2-1, with D hard to call. V was cut by 2 bases and J by 11 bases, with 17 bases left in between. Germline-derived CDR1 and CDR2 are SGDLS and YYNGEE. The CDR3 covers 14 residues. CDR3 DNA: TGTGCCAGCAGCGTTAGTTTTGATGCGGAACAGCAGTTCTTC. Residues: CASSVSFDAEQQFF. The whole variable domain, filled in from reference TRBV9 and TRBJ2-1, reads DSGVTQTPKHLITATGQRVTLRCSPRSGDLSVYWYQQSLDQGLQFLIQYYNGEERAKGNILERFSAQQFPDLHSELNLSSLELGDSALYFCASSVSFDAEQQFFGPGTRLTVL.

V is TRBV7-2 and J is TRBJ1-2; a possible D gene is TRBD1 (5 bases). CDR1 and CDR2 (germline): SGHTA, FQGNSA. The CDR3 has 14 amino acids. V was pared by 3 bases and J by 5 bases, with 13 bases between. CDR3 in DNA: TGTGCCAGCAGCTTTGATGGGGGGAAGTATGGCTACACCTTC. This encodes CASSFDGGKYGYTF.

The chain combines TRBV7-8 with TRBJ1-5, with 9 bases that match TRBD1. The trim removed 4 bases at V and 3 bases at J, leaving 10 bases unmatched. This CDR3 is 17 amino acids long. The germline V gene encodes CDR1 SGHVS and CDR2 FQNEAQ. CDR3 DNA: TGTGCCAGCAGCTATGGAACCGGGACAGGGCTCAATCAGCCCCAGCATTTT. The encoded protein is CASSYGTGTGLNQPQHF.

The chain uses TRBV4-3 and TRBJ2-2; TRBD2 matches 8 bases. This CDR3 comprises 15 residues. V lost 0 bases to trimming and J lost 6 bases; unmatched junction nucleotides: 3. CDR1 and CDR2 from the germline V gene are LGHNA and YSLEER. CDR3 sequence (DNA): TGCGCCAGCAGCCAAGATCGGGGGGGTGCCGGGGAGCTGTTTTTT. This gives the protein CASSQDRGGAGELFF.

Here the CDR3 reads CASSLGAVRTDTQYF. The DNA of the CDR3 is TGTGCCAGCAGCTTAGGAGCAGTGAGGACAGATACGCAGTATTTT. This sequence joins TRBV7-2 and TRBJ2-3; D is ambiguous. Germline V gene data show CDR1 as SGHTA and CDR2 as FQGNSA. The CDR3 loop spans 15 amino acids. Trimming removed 1 base at V and 3 bases at J, with 11 bases between.

Regarding this clone: Other nucleotide sequences from this sample produce the same CDR3. The chain couples TRBV9 to TRBJ1-3; D gene uncertain. This CDR3 spans 13 amino acids. Trimming cost V 0 bases and J 4 bases, with 5 bases left between them. Germline V lookup: CDR1 SGDLS, CDR2 YYNGEE. The CDR3 bases are TGTGCCAGCAGCGTAGGCGGGGGAAACACCATATATTTT. The encoded protein is CASSVGGGNTIYF.

This clone was detected only once. The chain joins TRBV7-9 to TRBJ1-2, with D possibly TRBD1 on 6 matching bases. V lost 5 bases and J 6 bases, leaving 13 bases between the germline ends. Germline V gene sequence: CDR1 SEHNR, CDR2 FQNEAQ (reference sequence). The CDR3 contains 13 residues. The CDR3 DNA is TGTGCCAGCAGCCCCAACAGGGCGGATGGCTACACCTTC. This codes for CASSPNRADGYTF.

This chain links TRBV19 with TRBJ2-5; no clear D. There are 13 residues in the CDR3. The V and J ends lost 3 bases and 3 bases respectively, with 8 bases between them. Germline V gene sequence: CDR1 LNHDA, CDR2 SQIVND (reference sequence). In DNA form, the CDR3 reads TGTGCCAGTAGTATGAGTAGAAAAGAGACCCAGTACTTC. Protein sequence: CASSMSRKETQYF.